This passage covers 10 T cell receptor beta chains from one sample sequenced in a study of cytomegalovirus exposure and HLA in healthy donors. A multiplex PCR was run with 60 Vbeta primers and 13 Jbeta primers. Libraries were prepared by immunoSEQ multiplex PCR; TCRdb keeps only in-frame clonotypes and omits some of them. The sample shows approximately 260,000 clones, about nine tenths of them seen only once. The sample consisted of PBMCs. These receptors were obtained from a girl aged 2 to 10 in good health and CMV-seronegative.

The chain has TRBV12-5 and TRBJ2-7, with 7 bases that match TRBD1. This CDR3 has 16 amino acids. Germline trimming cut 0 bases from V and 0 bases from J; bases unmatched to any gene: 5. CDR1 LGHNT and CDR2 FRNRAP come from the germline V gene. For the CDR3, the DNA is TGTGCTAGTGGTTTGGTACTCGGGACAGACTCCTACGAGCAGTACTTC. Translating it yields CASGLVLGTDSYEQYF.

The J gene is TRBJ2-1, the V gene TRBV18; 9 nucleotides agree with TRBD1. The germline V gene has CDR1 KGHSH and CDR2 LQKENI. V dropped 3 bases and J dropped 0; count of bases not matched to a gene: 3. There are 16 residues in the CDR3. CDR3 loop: CASSPLTGGSYNEQFF. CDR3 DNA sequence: TGTGCCAGCTCACCGTTGACAGGGGGCTCCTACAATGAGCAGTTCTTC.

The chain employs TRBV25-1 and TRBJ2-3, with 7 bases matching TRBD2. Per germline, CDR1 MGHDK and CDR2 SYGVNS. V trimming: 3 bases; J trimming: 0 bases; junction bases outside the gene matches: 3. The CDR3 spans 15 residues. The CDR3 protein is CASSDPSGSTDTQYF. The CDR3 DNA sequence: TGTGCCAGCAGTGATCCTAGCGGTAGCACAGATACGCAGTATTTT.

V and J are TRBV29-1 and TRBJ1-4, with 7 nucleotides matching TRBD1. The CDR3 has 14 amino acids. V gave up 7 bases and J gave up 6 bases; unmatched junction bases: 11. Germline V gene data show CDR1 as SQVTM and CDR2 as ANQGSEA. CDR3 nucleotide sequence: TGCAGCGCCCAACGGGGACAGTCGGATGAAAAACTGTTTTTT. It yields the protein CSAQRGQSDEKLFF.

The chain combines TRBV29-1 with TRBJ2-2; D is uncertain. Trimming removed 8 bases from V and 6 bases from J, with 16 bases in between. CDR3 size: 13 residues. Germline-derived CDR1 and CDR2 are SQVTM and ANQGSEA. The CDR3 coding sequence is TGCAGCCCTAGGCCCGCTGTCGCCGGGGAGCTGTTTTTT. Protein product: CSPRPAVAGELFF.

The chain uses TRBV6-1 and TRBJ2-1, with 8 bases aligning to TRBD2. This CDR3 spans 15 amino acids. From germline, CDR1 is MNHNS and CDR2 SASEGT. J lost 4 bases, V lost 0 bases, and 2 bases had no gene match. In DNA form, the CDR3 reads TGTGCCAGCAGTGAAGCCTCTAGCGGGTACAATGAGCAGTTCTTC. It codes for CASSEASSGYNEQFF.

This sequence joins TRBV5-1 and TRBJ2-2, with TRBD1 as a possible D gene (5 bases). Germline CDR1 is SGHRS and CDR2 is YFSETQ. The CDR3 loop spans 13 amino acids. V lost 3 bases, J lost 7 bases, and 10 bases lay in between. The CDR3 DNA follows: TGCGCCAGCAGCTCAATCCAGGGCGGGGAGCTGTTTTTT. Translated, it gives CASSSIQGGELFF.

The CDR3 spells CASSAATGVGQVNEAFF. The CDR3 DNA reads as TGTGCCAGCAGCGCTGCCACAGGGGTCGGCCAAGTAAATGAAGCTTTCTTT. The chain has TRBV11-2 and TRBJ1-1; TRBD1 matches 7 bases. The germline V gene has CDR1 SGHAT and CDR2 FQNNGV. J lost 7 bases, V lost 5 bases, and 19 bases had no gene match. The CDR3 contains 17 residues.

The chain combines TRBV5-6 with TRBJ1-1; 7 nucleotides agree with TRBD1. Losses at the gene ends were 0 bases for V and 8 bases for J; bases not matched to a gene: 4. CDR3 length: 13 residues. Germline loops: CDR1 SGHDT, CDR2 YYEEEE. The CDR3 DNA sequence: TGTGCCAGCAGCTTGGTAGGACAGGCGGAAGCTTTCTTT. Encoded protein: CASSLVGQAEAFF.

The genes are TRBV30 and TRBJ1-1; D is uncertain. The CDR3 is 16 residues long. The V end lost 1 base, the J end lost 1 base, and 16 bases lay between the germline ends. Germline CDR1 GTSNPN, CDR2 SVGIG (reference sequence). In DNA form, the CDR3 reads TGTGCCTGGAGTGCGTTGTACCGTACAAGGAACACTGAAGCTTTCTTT. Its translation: CAWSALYRTRNTEAFF.